This T cell receptor (beta chain) was documented in a study of blood T cell repertoires in COVID-19. Study summary: COVID-19 samples from acute and convalescent phases originated in the United States, Italy and Spain.

Using immunoSEQ multiplex PCR, the repertoire was profiled, and TCRdb retains in-frame clones only, with some absent. The sample carries some 300,000 clones, around 86% recorded once. There are 16 residues in the CDR3. V shed 5 bases and J shed 0 bases, with 13 bases lying between them. The germline V gene encodes CDR1 SGHAT and CDR2 FQNNGV. Enrolled through a virtual design, the participants were between roughly 18 and 95 years of age and came from approximately 25 US areas. V gene TRBV11-2 combines with J gene TRBJ1-4; D is possibly TRBD1 (6 bases). This clonotype was sampled from a man between 25 and 39 years old who had recovered from COVID-19. The sequenced sample consisted of PBMCs or T cells enriched from blood (not recorded which). The CDR3 nucleotides are TGTGCCAGCAGCGGACGGGACATTACAACTAATGAAAAACTGTTTTTT. Translating gives CASSGRDITTNEKLFF.